One sample yielded the 18 T cell receptor beta chains listed below, sequenced in a study of cytomegalovirus exposure and HLA in healthy donors. Primers: 60 Vbeta forward and 13 Jbeta reverse. TCRdb's copy holds only in-frame clones and misses some; the assay was immunoSEQ multiplex PCR. Among over 85,000 clones, approximately 64% were seen once, and the ten largest hold approximately 4.8%. Material: PBMCs. The receptors come from a human donor in good health.

V is TRBV5-1 and J is TRBJ2-2; D unclear. Germline CDR1 SGHRS, CDR2 YFSETQ. The CDR3 is 14 amino acids. V lost 0 bases to trimming and J lost 6 bases, with 9 bases between them. Written as DNA, the CDR3 is TGCGCCAGCAGCTTGGCCGAGTTCGCCGGGGAGCTGTTTTTT. It yields the protein CASSLAEFAGELFF.

This clone came up a few times. This chain uses TRBV6-1 with TRBJ2-7, with 12 bases identical to TRBD2. V lost 2 bases to trimming and J lost 7 bases; unmatched junction nucleotides: 6. CDR3 length: 15 amino acids. From germline, CDR1 is MNHNS and CDR2 SASEGT. For the CDR3, the DNA is TGTGCCAGCAGTGAACTAGCGGGAGGGTATGAAGAGCAGTACTTC. Translated, it gives CASSELAGGYEEQYF.

This rearrangement joins TRBV11-1 to TRBJ2-7; TRBD2 matches 8 bases. The CDR3 is 16 amino acids. Trimming cost V 2 bases and J 2 bases; bases outside gene matches: 8. Germline V gene sequence: CDR1 SGHAT, CDR2 FQDESV (reference sequence). CDR3 DNA: TGTGCCAGCAGCTTACGCACGGGGGGGCGGGCCTACGAGCAGTACTTC. It encodes CASSLRTGGRAYEQYF.

The chain couples TRBV23-1 to TRBJ2-7; D unresolved. TRBV23-1 is assigned to the ORF class and has an uncertain function. V lost 4 bases and J lost 0, with 10 bases in between. The CDR3 loop spans 14 amino acids. CDR3: CASSRLTSSYEQYF. In nucleotides, the CDR3 is TGCGCCAGCAGTCGACTCACCAGCTCCTACGAGCAGTACTTC.

This clone has more than one count but fewer than ten. The V gene is TRBV7-7, the J gene TRBJ2-2; D is perhaps TRBD1 (5 bases). Per germline, CDR1 SSHAT and CDR2 FNYEAQ (reference sequence). With 5 bases removed from V and 1 base from J, the gap between germline ends came to 8 bases. CDR3 length: 14 residues. CDR3 DNA: TGTGCCAGCAGCCCCGGACAGAACACCGGGGAGCTGTTTTTT. Amino acid sequence: CASSPGQNTGELFF. Variable domain in full (rest from reference TRBV7-7 and TRBJ2-2): GAGVSQSPRYKVTKRGQDVTLRCDPISSHATLYWYQQALGQGPEFLTYFNYEAQPDKSGLPSDRFSAERPEGSISTLTIQRTEQRDSAMYRCASSPGQNTGELFFGEGSRLTVL.

The chain links TRBV14 to TRBJ2-4, with TRBD1 matching over 9 bases. The junction had 5 bases not matched to a gene; V was cut back by 1 base and J by 7 bases. Germline CDR1 is SGHDN and CDR2 is FVKESK. The CDR3 spans 15 residues. CDR3 residues: CASSQGGGTGNIQYF. The CDR3 DNA follows: TGTGCCAGCAGCCAAGGCGGCGGGACAGGGAACATTCAGTACTTC.

The J gene is TRBJ1-5, the V gene TRBV27; D ambiguous. Trimming cost V 6 bases and J 4 bases, with 10 bases left between them. Germline V gene data show CDR1 as MNHEY and CDR2 as SMNVEV (reference sequence). This CDR3 comprises 13 residues. The CDR3 reads CASSTTDNQPQHF. The CDR3 DNA sequence: TGTGCCAGCAGCACCACAGATAATCAGCCCCAGCATTTT.

The chain employs TRBV19 and TRBJ1-4; D not certain. CDR3 length: 11 residues. Germline-derived CDR1 and CDR2 are LNHDA and SQIVND (reference sequence). Between the trimmed V and J ends, which lost 3 bases and 7 bases, there was a span of 3 bases. CDR3 bases: TGTGCCAGTAGTATCAGTGAAAAACTGTTTTTT. It encodes CASSISEKLFF.

This chain uses TRBV2 with TRBJ2-1; D may be TRBD1 (6 bases). Germline V gene data show CDR1 as SNHLY and CDR2 as FYNNEI. V lost 7 bases and J 2 bases, leaving 12 bases between the germline ends. This CDR3 contains 14 residues. The CDR3 loop is CASIPGQTYNEQFF. The CDR3 coding sequence is TGTGCCAGCATTCCGGGACAAACCTACAATGAGCAGTTCTTC.

The chain recombines TRBV27 with TRBJ2-1, with D maybe TRBD2 (6 bases). The CDR3 runs 11 residues. V gave up 4 bases and J gave up 13 bases, with 11 bases separating them. Germline CDR1 reads MNHEY; CDR2 reads SMNVEV (reference sequence). CDR3 DNA: TGTGCCAGCAGTTCGGGGACTCTTCAGTTCTTC. It specifies CASSSGTLQFF.

The rearrangement links TRBV2 to TRBJ2-6; 7 positions agree with TRBD1. The V gene end was trimmed by 8 bases and the J gene end by 4 bases; junction bases not matched to a gene: 2. The germline gives CDR1 SNHLY, CDR2 FYNNEI. This CDR3 has 13 amino acids. CDR3 amino acids: CASDRAGANVLTF. The CDR3 DNA is TGTGCCAGCGACAGGGCCGGGGCCAACGTCCTGACTTTC.

Only a few counts were recorded for this clone. The V gene is TRBV5-4, the J gene TRBJ2-1; possible D gene TRBD2, 6 bases. With 1 base removed from V and 9 bases from J, the gap between germline ends came to 11 bases. The CDR3 consists of 13 residues. CDR1 is SGHNT, CDR2 YYREEE, per germline (reference sequence). The CDR3: CASSLTSLGEQFF. The DNA of the CDR3 is TGTGCCAGCAGCTTGACTAGCCTCGGTGAGCAGTTCTTC.

This rearrangement joins TRBV18 to TRBJ2-5; 7 bases fit TRBD1. From germline, CDR1 is KGHSH and CDR2 LQKENI. V was pared by 0 bases and J by 2 bases, with 0 bases of the junction left unmatched. This CDR3 is built from 14 residues. CDR3 sequence: CASSPPGQQETQYF. CDR3 nucleotide sequence: TGTGCCAGCTCACCACCGGGACAGCAAGAGACCCAGTACTTC.

This chain links TRBV28 with TRBJ2-5, with 10 bases fitting TRBD2. Germline V gene lookup returns CDR1 MDHEN and CDR2 SYDVKM. This CDR3 has 15 residues. With 5 bases clipped from V and 1 base from J, the junction kept 4 bases outside the gene matches. The CDR3 DNA follows: TGTGCCAGCAGTATCGGGACTAGCGCCCAAGAGACCCAGTACTTC. Its translation: CASSIGTSAQETQYF.

The rearrangement uses TRBV6-1 and TRBJ2-5, with 7 bases fitting TRBD2. With the DNA end fitting TRBJ2-7 better, the J assignment may be wrong. CDR3 size: 16 residues. In germline, CDR1 is MNHNS, CDR2 SASEGT. CDR3 in amino acids: CASSEALLAASYEQYF. In DNA form, the CDR3 reads TGTGCCAGCAGTGAAGCGCTTCTAGCGGCCTCCTACGAGCAGTACTTC.

This chain connects TRBV7-2 to TRBJ2-1; 10 bases map to TRBD2. Germline values: CDR1 SGHTA, CDR2 FQGNSA. Trimming cost V 5 bases and J 6 bases; bases outside gene matches: 7. CDR3 size: 15 residues. The CDR3 bases are TGTGCCAGCAGCCCGAGGAGCGGGAGGGCCAATGAGCAGTTCTTC. This translates into CASSPRSGRANEQFF.

V and J are TRBV2 and TRBJ1-1; D possibly corresponds to TRBD1 (5 bases). The V gene lost 4 bases and the J gene lost 0 bases, with 15 bases spanning the gap. The CDR3 totals 16 residues. CDR1 and CDR2 (germline): SNHLY, FYNNEI. In DNA, the CDR3 is TGTGCCAGCAGTGTTGAGACAGTCTACCTGAACACTGAAGCTTTCTTT. It translates to CASSVETVYLNTEAFF.

CDR3 sequence reads: CASSLRTSGGGRYNEQFF. The CDR3 bases are TGTGCCAGCAGCTTGCGGACTAGCGGAGGGGGGCGTTACAATGAGCAGTTCTTC. The V call is TRBV5-5, the J call TRBJ2-1, with 10 bases fitting TRBD2. The CDR3 consists of 18 residues. Germline V lookup: CDR1 SGHKS, CDR2 YYEKEE (reference sequence). J gave up 4 bases and V 1 base, and 11 bases lay outside the gene matches.